This section outlines one T cell receptor beta chain sequence together with its context. Its matching antigen is unknown. The data originate from a study of regulatory T cells. Study-wide points: In CD3G-deficient patients, conventional CD4+ T cells were enriched for hydrophobic CDR3 residues at positions 6 and 7.

The PCR used 52 TRBV and 13 TRBJ primers. This table comes from immunoSEQ multiplex PCR, and its TCRdb copy is limited to in-frame clones, with some not included. The sample records about 28,000 clones, less than 95% being singletons. J was trimmed by 8 bases and V by 1 base; bases with no gene match: 17. The CDR3 runs to 18 residues. Germline V CDR1 and CDR2: MNHNS, SASEGT. The specimen was conventional CD4+ T cells sorted from blood. The TCR was taken from a person in their late teens or twenties with CD3G deficiency. The gene calls are TRBV6-1 and TRBJ2-7; 10 bases are shared with TRBD2. The CDR3 nucleotides read TGTGCCAGCAGTGAAGATCCAGCGGGAGGGTTCCGTTTTACGAAGCAGTACTTC. It translates to CASSEDPAGGFRFTKQYF.